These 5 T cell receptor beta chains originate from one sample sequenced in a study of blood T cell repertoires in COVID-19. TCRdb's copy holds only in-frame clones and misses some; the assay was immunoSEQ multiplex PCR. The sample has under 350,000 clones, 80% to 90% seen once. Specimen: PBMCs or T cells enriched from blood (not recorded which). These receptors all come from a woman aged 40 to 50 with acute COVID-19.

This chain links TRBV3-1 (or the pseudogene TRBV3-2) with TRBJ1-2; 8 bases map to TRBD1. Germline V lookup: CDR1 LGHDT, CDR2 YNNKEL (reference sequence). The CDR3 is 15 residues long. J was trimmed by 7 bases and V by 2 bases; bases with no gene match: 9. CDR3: CASSQTDRGWGGYTF. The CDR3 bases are TGTGCCAGCAGCCAAACAGACAGGGGTTGGGGTGGCTACACCTTC.

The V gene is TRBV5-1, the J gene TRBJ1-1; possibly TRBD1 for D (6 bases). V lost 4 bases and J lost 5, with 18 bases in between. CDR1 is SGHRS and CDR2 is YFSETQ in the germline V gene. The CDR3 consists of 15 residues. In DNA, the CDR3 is TGCGCCAGCAGCGTCGGAACTACAGGGAGTACTGAAGCTTTCTTT. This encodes CASSVGTTGSTEAFF.

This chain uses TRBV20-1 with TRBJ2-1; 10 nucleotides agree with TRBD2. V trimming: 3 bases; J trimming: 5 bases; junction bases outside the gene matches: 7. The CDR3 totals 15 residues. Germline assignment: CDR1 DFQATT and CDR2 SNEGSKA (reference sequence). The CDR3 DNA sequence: TGCAGTGCTAGTGATAGCGGGGGGTCGCACAATGAGCAGTTCTTC. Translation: CSASDSGGSHNEQFF.

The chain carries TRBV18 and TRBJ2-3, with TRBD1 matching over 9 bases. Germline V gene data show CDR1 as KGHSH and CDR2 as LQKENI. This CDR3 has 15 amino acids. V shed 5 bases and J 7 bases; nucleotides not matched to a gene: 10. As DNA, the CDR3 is TGTGCCAGCTCAACTCCGGGACAGGGATGGAATACGCAGTATTTT. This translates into CASSTPGQGWNTQYF.

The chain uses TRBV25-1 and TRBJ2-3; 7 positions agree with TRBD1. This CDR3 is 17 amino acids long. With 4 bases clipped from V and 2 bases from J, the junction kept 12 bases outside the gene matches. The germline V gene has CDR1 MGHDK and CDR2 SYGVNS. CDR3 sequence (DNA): TGTGCCAGCAGTGTAACCGGCAGGGGGTCCTTCACAGATACGCAGTATTTT. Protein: CASSVTGRGSFTDTQYF.